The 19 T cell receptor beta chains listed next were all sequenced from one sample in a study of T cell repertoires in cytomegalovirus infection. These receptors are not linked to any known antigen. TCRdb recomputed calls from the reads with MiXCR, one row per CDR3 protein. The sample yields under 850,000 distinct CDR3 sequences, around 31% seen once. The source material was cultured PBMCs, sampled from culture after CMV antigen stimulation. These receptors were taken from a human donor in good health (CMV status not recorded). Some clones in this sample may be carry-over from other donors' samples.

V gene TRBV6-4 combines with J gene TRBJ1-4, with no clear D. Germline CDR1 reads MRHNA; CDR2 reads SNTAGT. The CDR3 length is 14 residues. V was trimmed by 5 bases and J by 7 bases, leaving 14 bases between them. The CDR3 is CASSRTSGGEKLFF. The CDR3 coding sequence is TGTGCCAGCAGTCGGACGTCAGGAGGTGAAAAACTGTTTTTT.

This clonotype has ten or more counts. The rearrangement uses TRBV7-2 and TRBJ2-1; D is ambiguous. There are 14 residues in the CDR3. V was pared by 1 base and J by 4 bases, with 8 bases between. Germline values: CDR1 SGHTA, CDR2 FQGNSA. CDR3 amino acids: CASSLDGRYNEQFF. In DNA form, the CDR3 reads TGTGCCAGCAGCTTAGATGGCAGATACAATGAGCAGTTCTTC.

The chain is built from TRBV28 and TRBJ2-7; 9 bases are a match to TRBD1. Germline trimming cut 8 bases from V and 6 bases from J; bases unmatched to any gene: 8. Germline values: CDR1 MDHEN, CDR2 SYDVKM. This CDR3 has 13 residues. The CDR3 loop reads CASRMGQGGEQYF. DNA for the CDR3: TGTGCCAGCCGAATGGGACAGGGAGGCGAGCAGTACTTC.

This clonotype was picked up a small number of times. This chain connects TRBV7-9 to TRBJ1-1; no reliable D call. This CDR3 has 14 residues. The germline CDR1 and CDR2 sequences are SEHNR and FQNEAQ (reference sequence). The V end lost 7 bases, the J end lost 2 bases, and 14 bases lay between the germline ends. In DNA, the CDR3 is TGTGCCAGCAACCAGATGACCCTAAACACTGAAGCTTTCTTT. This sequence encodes CASNQMTLNTEAFF.

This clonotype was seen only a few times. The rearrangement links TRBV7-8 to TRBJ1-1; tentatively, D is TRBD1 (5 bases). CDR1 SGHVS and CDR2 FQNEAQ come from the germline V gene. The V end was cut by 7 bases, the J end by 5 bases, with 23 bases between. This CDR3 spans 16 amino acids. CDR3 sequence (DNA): TGTGCCAGCACTTCCGGGCCTCAGGGTATATGGACTGAAGCTTTCTTT. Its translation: CASTSGPQGIWTEAFF.

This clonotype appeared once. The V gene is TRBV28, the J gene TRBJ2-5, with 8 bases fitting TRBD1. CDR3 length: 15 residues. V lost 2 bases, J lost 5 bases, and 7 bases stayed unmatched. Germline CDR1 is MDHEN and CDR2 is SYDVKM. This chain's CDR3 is CASSLPNRGLETQYF. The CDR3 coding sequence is TGTGCCAGCAGTTTACCCAACAGGGGGTTGGAGACCCAGTACTTC.

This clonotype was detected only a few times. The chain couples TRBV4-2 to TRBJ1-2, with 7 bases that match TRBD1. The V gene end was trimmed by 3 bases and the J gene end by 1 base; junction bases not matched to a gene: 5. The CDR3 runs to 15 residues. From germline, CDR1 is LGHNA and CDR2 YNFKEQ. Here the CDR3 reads CASSQGTAVNYGYTF. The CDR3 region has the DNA TGTGCCAGCAGCCAGGGGACAGCCGTTAACTATGGCTACACCTTC.

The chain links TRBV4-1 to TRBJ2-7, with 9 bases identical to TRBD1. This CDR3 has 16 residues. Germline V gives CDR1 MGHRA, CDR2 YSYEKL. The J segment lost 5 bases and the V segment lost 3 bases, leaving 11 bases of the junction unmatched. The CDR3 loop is CASSHDRGTGIHEQYF. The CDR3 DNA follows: TGCGCCAGCAGCCATGACCGTGGGACAGGGATTCACGAGCAGTACTTC.

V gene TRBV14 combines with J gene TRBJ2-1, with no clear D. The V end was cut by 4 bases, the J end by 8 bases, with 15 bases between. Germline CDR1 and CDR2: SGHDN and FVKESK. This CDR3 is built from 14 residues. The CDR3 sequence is CASSPIAGAYEQFF. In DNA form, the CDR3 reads TGTGCCAGCAGCCCTATTGCTGGTGCCTATGAGCAGTTCTTC.

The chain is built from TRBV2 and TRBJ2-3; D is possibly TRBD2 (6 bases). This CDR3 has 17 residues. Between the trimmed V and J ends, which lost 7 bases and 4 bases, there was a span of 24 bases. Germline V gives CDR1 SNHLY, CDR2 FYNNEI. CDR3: CASTGGARDPAADTQYF. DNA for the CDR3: TGTGCCAGCACCGGGGGAGCCCGGGACCCCGCAGCAGATACGCAGTATTTT.

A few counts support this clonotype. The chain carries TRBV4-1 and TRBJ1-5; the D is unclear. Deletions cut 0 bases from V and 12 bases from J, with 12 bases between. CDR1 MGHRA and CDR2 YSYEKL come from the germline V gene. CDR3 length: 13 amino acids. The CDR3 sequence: CASSQDRGRFQHF. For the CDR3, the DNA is TGCGCCAGCAGCCAAGATCGAGGCAGATTCCAGCATTTT.

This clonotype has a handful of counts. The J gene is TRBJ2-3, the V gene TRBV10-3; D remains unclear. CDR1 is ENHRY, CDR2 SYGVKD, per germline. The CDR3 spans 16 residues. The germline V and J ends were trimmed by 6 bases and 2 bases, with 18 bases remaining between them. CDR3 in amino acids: CAIRGYPPAPTDTQYF. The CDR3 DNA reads TGTGCCATCAGGGGATATCCCCCGGCCCCCACAGATACGCAGTATTTT.

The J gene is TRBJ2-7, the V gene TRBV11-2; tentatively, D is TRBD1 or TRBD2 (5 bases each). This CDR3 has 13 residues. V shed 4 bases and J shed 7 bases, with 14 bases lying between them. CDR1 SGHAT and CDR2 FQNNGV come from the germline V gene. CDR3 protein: CASSSWDRAEQYF. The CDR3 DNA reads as TGTGCCAGCAGCTCCTGGGACCGCGCGGAGCAGTACTTC.

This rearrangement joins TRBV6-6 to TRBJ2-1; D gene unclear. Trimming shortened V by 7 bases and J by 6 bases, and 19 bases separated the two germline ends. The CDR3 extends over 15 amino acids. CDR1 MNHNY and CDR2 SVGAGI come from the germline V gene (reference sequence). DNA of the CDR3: TGTGCCAGCACTAAGCCAGATTCCACGGGCAATGAGCAGTTCTTC. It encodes CASTKPDSTGNEQFF.

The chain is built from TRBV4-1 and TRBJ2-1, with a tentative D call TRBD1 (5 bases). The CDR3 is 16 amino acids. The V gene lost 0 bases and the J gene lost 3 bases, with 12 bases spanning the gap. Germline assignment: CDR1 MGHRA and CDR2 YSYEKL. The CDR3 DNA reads TGCGCCAGCAGCCAAGAGGGGCAGGGCTTCTACAATGAGCAGTTCTTC. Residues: CASSQEGQGFYNEQFF.

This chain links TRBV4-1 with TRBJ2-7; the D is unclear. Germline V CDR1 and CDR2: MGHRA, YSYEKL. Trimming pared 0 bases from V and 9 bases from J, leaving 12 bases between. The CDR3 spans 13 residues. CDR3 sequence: CASSQDRPLRQYF. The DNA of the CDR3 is TGCGCCAGCAGCCAAGATAGGCCCCTCCGGCAGTACTTC.

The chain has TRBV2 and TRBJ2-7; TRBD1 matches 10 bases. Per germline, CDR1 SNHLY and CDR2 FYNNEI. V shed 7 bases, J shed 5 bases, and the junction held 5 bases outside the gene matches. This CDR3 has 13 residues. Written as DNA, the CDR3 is TGTGCCAGCACCCGGGACAGGGGTAACGAGCAGTACTTC. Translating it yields CASTRDRGNEQYF.

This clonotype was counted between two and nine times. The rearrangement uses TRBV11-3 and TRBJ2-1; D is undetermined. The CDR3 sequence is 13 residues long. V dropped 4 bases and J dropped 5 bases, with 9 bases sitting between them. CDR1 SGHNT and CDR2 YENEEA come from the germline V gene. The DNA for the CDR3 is TGTGCCAGCAGCTCCGACGGACACAATGAGCAGTTCTTC. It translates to CASSSDGHNEQFF.

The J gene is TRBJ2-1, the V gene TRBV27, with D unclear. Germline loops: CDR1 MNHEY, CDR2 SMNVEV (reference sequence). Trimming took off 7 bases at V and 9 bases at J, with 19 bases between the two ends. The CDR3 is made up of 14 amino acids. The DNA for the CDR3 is TGTGCCAGCACATCCTCAGTAGGGCTGGTTGAGCAGTTCTTC. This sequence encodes CASTSSVGLVEQFF.